This TCR beta chain originates from a study of blood T cell repertoires in COVID-19. Study-level information: PBMCs, B-cell-depleted T cells, or T cells were the source of the cDNA or gDNA that made up the material.

How the authors handled the data: Researchers report that nucleated cell counts were estimated from reference gene primer amplification. TCRdb's copy holds only in-frame clones and misses some; the assay was immunoSEQ multiplex PCR. V, J and clone size are those of that table, while D and trimming were read from the DNA. The table records around 65,000 clones, less than 80% of them present only once. Germline values: CDR1 SEHNR, CDR2 FQNEAQ (reference sequence). V was pared by 1 base and J by 8 bases, with 7 bases of the junction left unmatched. The CDR3 runs 15 residues. Sequenced input: peripheral blood. The clonotype comes from a man aged 60 to 75 with acute or convalescent COVID-19. The gene calls are TRBV7-9 and TRBJ1-2; 10 positions agree with TRBD1. In DNA form, the CDR3 reads TGTGCCAGCAGCTTAGGGGACAGGGGAGTAGGCGGCTACACCTTC. It specifies CASSLGDRGVGGYTF.